This T cell receptor (beta chain) was identified during a study of CD8 T cells in Susac syndrome. Random hexamers primed reverse transcription of about 0.45 to 1 ug RNA. Amplification of TCR beta CDR3 by immunoSEQ multiplex PCR spanned 54 Vbeta and 13 Jbeta. TCRdb re-derived calls from the immunoSEQ multiplex PCR reads in MiXCR, one entry per CDR3 protein. The sample carries under 300,000 distinct CDR3 sequences, around 96% recorded once. As judged by recently defined diagnostic criteria, patients with Susac syndrome had definite or probable disease. The CD8+ and CD4+ T cells were isolated magnetically using a negative isolation approach, whereas the TEMRA cells were enriched by FACS. The sample comprised CD4+ T cells from PBMCs. This TCR was recovered from a human donor with Susac syndrome.

DNA of the CDR3: TGTGCCACCCTACAGTACTCTGGGGCCAACGTCCTGACTTTC. Translation gives CATLQYSGANVLTF. V is TRBV19 and J is TRBJ2-6; no clear D gene. Germline CDR1 and CDR2: LNHDA and SQIVND (reference sequence). The CDR3 has 14 residues. Trimming removed 10 bases at V and 0 bases at J, with 10 bases between.